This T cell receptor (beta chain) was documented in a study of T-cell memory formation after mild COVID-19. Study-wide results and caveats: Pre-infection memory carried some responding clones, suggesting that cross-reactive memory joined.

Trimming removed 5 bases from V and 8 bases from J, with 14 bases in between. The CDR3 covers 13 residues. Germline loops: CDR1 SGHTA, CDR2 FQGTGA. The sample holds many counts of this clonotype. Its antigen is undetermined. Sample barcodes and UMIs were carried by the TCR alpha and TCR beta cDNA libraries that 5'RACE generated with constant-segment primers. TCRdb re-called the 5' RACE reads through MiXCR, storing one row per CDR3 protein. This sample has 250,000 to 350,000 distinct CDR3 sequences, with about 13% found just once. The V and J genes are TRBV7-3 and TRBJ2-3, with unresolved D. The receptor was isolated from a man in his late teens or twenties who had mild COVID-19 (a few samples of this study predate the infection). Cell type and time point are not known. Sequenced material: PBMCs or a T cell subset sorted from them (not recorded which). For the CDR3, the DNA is TGTGCCAGCAGCCCCGGTGTCCGCGGTACGCAGTATTTT. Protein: CASSPGVRGTQYF.